Below, 9 T cell receptor beta chains from the same sample are listed, as sequenced in a study of neurological immune-mediated disorders. Each CDR3 protein is one row after TCRdb ran MiXCR on the 5' RACE reads. This sample has around 27,000 distinct CDR3 sequences, with roughly 14% found just once. The sample comprised PBMCs. The receptors originated from a man in his 70s in good health.

This clonotype was detected many times. This sequence joins TRBV2 and TRBJ1-2; weak D call: TRBD1 (6 bases). The germline V gene has CDR1 SNHLY and CDR2 FYNNEI. With 2 bases removed from V and 7 bases from J, the gap between germline ends came to 8 bases. This CDR3 has 12 amino acids. CDR3 sequence (DNA): TGTGCCAGCAGTGAAACAGGGTTTGGCTACACCTTC. Its protein product is CASSETGFGYTF.

This clonotype was recorded many times. The V call is TRBV4-3, the J call TRBJ1-6; D unclear. The V and J ends lost 5 bases and 7 bases respectively, with 6 bases between them. Germline CDR1 is LGHNA and CDR2 is YSLEER. The CDR3 has 12 amino acids. CDR3 in DNA: TGCGCCAGCAGCGCCCGGAATTCACCCCTCCACTTT. Protein product: CASSARNSPLHF.

With regard to this clonotype: One junction end disagrees with the germline gene, perhaps due to a read error. The rearrangement links TRBV27 to TRBJ2-1, with 8 bases that match TRBD1. CDR1 is MNHEY, CDR2 SMNVEV, per germline (reference sequence). CDR3 length: 16 amino acids. Here the CDR3 DNA reads TGCGCCAGCAGTACATATACCGGGACAGGTTACAATGAGCAGTTCTTC. This gives the protein CASSTYTGTGYNEQFF.

This clonotype has at least ten counts. The chain uses TRBV20-1 and TRBJ2-5; tentative D call: TRBD2 (5 bases). The germline V and J ends were trimmed by 0 bases and 3 bases, with 11 bases remaining between them. This CDR3 is built from 14 residues. CDR1 and CDR2 (germline): DFQATT, SNEGSKA (reference sequence). The CDR3 region has the DNA TGCAGTGCTAGAGAATTTGTCGGGAAAGAGACCCAGTACTTC. Its protein is CSAREFVGKETQYF.

This clonotype came up many times. V usage is TRBV20-1 and J usage is TRBJ2-7; TRBD2 matches at 9 bases. The CDR3 runs 16 residues. The V gene end was trimmed by 5 bases and the J gene end by 2 bases; junction bases not matched to a gene: 13. Germline V gene sequence: CDR1 DFQATT, CDR2 SNEGSKA (reference sequence). CDR3 DNA: TGCAGTGCTGATCAACAGCATAGCGGGGGAACCTACGAGCAGTACTTC. Protein: CSADQQHSGGTYEQYF.

This clonotype came up many times. This rearrangement joins TRBV18 to TRBJ1-1; D ambiguous. V was clipped by 3 bases and J by 0 bases, with 5 bases between them. This CDR3 has 13 amino acids. Per germline, CDR1 KGHSH and CDR2 LQKENI. The CDR3 DNA sequence: TGTGCCAGCTCACCGCAGCTGAACACTGAAGCTTTCTTT. This sequence encodes CASSPQLNTEAFF.

At least ten counts were recorded for this clonotype. The chain combines TRBV12-3 or TRBV12-4 with TRBJ1-1; TRBD1 aligns across 8 bases. V was clipped by 6 bases and J by 5 bases; unmatched bases: 5. This CDR3 is built from 13 residues. DNA for the CDR3: TGTGCCAGCAGGGACAGGGTGAGGACTGAAGCTTTCTTT. This codes for CASRDRVRTEAFF.

CDR3 sequence (DNA): TGCGCCAGCAGCTTGGAGGCGGGTCAATATCAGCCCCAGCATTTT. It is translated as CASSLEAGQYQPQHF. This chain uses TRBV5-1 with TRBJ1-5; the D is unclear. Germline-derived CDR1 and CDR2 are SGHRS and YFSETQ. V lost 0 bases and J 5 bases, leaving 12 bases between the germline ends. This CDR3 spans 15 amino acids.

This clonotype was recorded at least ten times. V usage is TRBV12-3 or TRBV12-4 and J usage is TRBJ2-1, with TRBD1 matching 9 bases. The CDR3 is 15 amino acids. The V gene end was trimmed by 2 bases and the J gene end by 6 bases; junction bases not matched to a gene: 5. The CDR3: CASSLMGQGPNEQFF. The CDR3 nucleotides read TGTGCCAGCAGTTTAATGGGACAGGGCCCCAATGAGCAGTTCTTC.